A single T cell receptor beta chain is shown here with its context. What it binds is unknown. Donors were systemically healthy Caucasian individuals from Russia aged 6 to 90 years. The authors ran a second PCR of roughly 6 to 12 cycles using a sample-barcoded 5' primer and a J-beta primer mix. There were at least 2.5 million CDR3-containing paired-end reads obtained from each sample. TCRdb redid the calling of the 5' RACE reads with MiXCR, one entry per CDR3 protein. The data contain about 1.5 million distinct CDR3 sequences, 35% to 45% of them seen just once; the ten biggest clones take up more than 4%. These data are taken from a study of blood T cells in healthy people across ages. About the study: When template switching was applied, about one barcoded beta molecule was captured per two T cells. Study-wide results and limits: Per million T cells, TCR beta diversity dropped about linearly as age rose.

The CDR3 runs 14 residues. The V end lost 8 bases, the J end lost 10 bases, and 21 bases lay between the germline ends. This sequence was found in a woman between 18 and 29 years old in good health. The gene calls are TRBV12-3 or TRBV12-4 and TRBJ2-1, with D possibly being TRBD1 or TRBD2 (5 bases each). Sequencing was done on a sample of blood. CDR3: CASGLGTRGGEQFF. The CDR3 coding sequence is TGTGCCAGCGGACTCGGGACCCGGGGTGGGGAGCAGTTCTTC.